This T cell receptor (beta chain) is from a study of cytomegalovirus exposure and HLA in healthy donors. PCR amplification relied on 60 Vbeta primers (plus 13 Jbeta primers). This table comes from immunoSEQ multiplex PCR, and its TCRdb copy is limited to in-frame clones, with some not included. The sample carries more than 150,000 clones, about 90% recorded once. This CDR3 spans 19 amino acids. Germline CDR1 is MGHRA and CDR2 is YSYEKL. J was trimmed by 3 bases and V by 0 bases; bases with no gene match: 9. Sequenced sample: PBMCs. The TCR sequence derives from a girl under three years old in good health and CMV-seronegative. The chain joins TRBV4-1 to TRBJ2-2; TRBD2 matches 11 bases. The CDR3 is CASSQDSALLAGDTGELFF. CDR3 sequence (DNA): TGCGCCAGCAGCCAAGATTCAGCCTTACTAGCGGGAGACACCGGGGAGCTGTTTTTT.